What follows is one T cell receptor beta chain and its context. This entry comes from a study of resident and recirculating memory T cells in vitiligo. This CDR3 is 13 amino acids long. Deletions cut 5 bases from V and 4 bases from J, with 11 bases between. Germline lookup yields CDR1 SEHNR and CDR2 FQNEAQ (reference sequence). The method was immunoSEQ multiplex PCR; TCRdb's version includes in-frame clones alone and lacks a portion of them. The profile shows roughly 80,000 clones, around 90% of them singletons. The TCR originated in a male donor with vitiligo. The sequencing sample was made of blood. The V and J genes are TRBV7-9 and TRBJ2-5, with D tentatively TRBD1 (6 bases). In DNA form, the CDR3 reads TGTGCCAGCAGCCACAGGGTTACAGAGACCCAGTACTTC. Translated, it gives CASSHRVTETQYF.